These 17 T cell receptor beta chains were all obtained from the same sample, sequenced in a study of breast tumors, draining lymph nodes, adjacent tissues. Each CDR3 protein gets one entry after TCRdb re-called the multiplex PCR reads with MiXCR. The profile covers about 22,000 distinct CDR3 sequences, with more than 50% appearing a single time and about 13% taken by the ten largest. Sequenced sample: breast tumor tissue. The receptors come from a female donor with breast cancer. Some clones in this sample may be carry-over from other donors' samples.

This chain links TRBV25-1 with TRBJ1-4; 10 nucleotides align to TRBD1. This CDR3 has 15 residues. J was trimmed by 7 bases and V by 5 bases; bases with no gene match: 7. Looked up from germline, CDR1 is MGHDK and CDR2 is SYGVNS. For the CDR3, the DNA is TGTGCCAGCAGTTCGACAGGGGGCGCGTTTGAAAAACTGTTTTTT. Protein sequence: CASSSTGGAFEKLFF.

The rearrangement links TRBV29-1 to TRBJ2-2; no firm D call. The germline CDR1 and CDR2 sequences are SQVTM and ANQGSEA. The CDR3 spans 15 residues. The V end was cut by 4 bases, the J end by 0 bases, with 12 bases between. In nucleotides, the CDR3 is TGCAGCGTTGTTGTGGGCCAGTCGAACACCGGGGAGCTGTTTTTT. It yields the protein CSVVVGQSNTGELFF.

In this sample, this clonotype turned up once. The V and J genes are TRBV7-9 and TRBJ1-5; D not certain. This CDR3 spans 13 amino acids. Per the germline V gene, CDR1 is SEHNR and CDR2 is FQNEAQ (reference sequence). V was cut by 3 bases and J by 5 bases, with 8 bases left in between. The CDR3 reads CASSLAFDQPQHF. In DNA form, the CDR3 reads TGTGCCAGCAGCTTGGCGTTCGATCAGCCCCAGCATTTT.

This clonotype was seen a handful of times. V usage is TRBV5-1 and J usage is TRBJ2-1, with D perhaps matching TRBD1 (5 bases). The CDR3 spans 12 residues. The V gene's germline CDR1 is SGHRS and CDR2 YFSETQ. The ends were cut back, 0 bases at V and 12 bases at J, with 10 bases in the middle. This CDR3 is CASSLGGDGQFF. CDR3 in DNA: TGCGCCAGCAGCTTGGGGGGCGATGGGCAGTTCTTC.

This rearrangement joins TRBV7-9 to TRBJ1-6, with D hard to call. This CDR3 has 14 residues. Germline CDR1 reads SEHNR; CDR2 reads FQNEAQ (reference sequence). V was shortened by 5 bases and J by 9 bases, with 14 bases between the two germline ends. The chain's CDR3 is CASSRDSDPSPLHF. For the CDR3, the DNA is TGTGCCAGCAGCCGAGACTCGGACCCTTCACCCCTCCACTTT.

The V gene is TRBV20-1, the J gene TRBJ2-1; D is perhaps TRBD2 (6 bases). With 2 bases removed from V and 9 bases from J, the gap between germline ends came to 17 bases. Germline V gives CDR1 DFQATT, CDR2 SNEGSKA (reference sequence). The CDR3 has 14 residues. This chain's CDR3 is CSARPAGGMSEQFF. Written as DNA, the CDR3 is TGCAGTGCTAGACCCGCGGGCGGGATGTCTGAGCAGTTCTTC.

This clonotype has at least ten counts. The rearrangement joins TRBV4-2 to TRBJ1-2, with D hard to call. Trimming left V 4 bases short and J 6 bases short, with 18 bases between. Germline CDR1 reads LGHNA; CDR2 reads YNFKEQ. The CDR3 loop spans 15 amino acids. The CDR3 DNA is TGTGCCAGCAGCCCTGGCGGTTTCGCCGGTCATGGCTACACCTTC. It is translated as CASSPGGFAGHGYTF.

The CDR3 is CASRLGGRGVSNQPQHF. DNA of the CDR3: TGTGCCAGTCGTCTCGGGGGGCGCGGGGTAAGCAATCAGCCCCAGCATTTT. The chain combines TRBV6-2 or TRBV6-3 with TRBJ1-5; possible D gene TRBD1, 6 bases. The length of the CDR3 is 17 residues. Trimming took off 9 bases at V and 1 base at J, with 22 bases between the two ends. CDR1 is MNHEY and CDR2 is SVGEGT in the germline V gene.

This clonotype was observed once. This could be a read error, since a much larger clone is one nucleotide away. The V gene is TRBV5-1, the J gene TRBJ1-1; maybe TRBD1 (6 bases). The CDR3 runs 13 residues. Germline V gene data show CDR1 as SGHRS and CDR2 as YFSETQ. CDR3: CASSSFGGTDAFF. Written as DNA, the CDR3 is TGCGCCAGCAGCTCGTTTGGGGGCACTGACGCTTTCTTT. The variable domain in full, with the rest retrieved from reference TRBV5-1 and TRBJ1-1, is KAGVTQTPRYLIKTRGQQVTLSCSPISGHRSVSWYQQTPGQGLQFLFEYFSETQRNKGNFPGRFSGRQFSNSRSEMNVSTLELGDSALYLCASSSFGGTDAFFGQGTRLTVV.

V is TRBV18 and J is TRBJ1-6; possibly TRBD1 for D (5 bases). The germline gives CDR1 KGHSH, CDR2 LQKENI. The CDR3 length is 14 residues. V was pared by 2 bases and J by 11 bases, with 13 bases between. CDR3 sequence (DNA): TGTGCCAGCTCACCAGCCGGAGGGGAGACACCCCTCCACTTT. Protein: CASSPAGGETPLHF.

This clonotype was counted many times. V gene TRBV30 combines with J gene TRBJ1-5, with 10 bases fitting TRBD1. The ends lost 3 bases at V and 7 bases at J; junction bases unmatched: 9. The CDR3 covers 15 residues. Germline V gene data show CDR1 as GTSNPN and CDR2 as SVGIG (reference sequence). CDR3 loop: CAWRGQGQSGQPQHF. The CDR3 DNA sequence: TGTGCCTGGAGGGGACAGGGGCAGAGTGGGCAGCCCCAGCATTTT.

J is TRBJ2-7 and V is TRBV18; 7 nucleotides agree with TRBD1. Germline loops: CDR1 KGHSH, CDR2 LQKENI. Trimming at V came to 2 bases and at J to 3 bases, leaving 4 bases not matched to a gene. This CDR3 is 14 amino acids long. The CDR3 DNA reads as TGTGCCAGCTCACCAAGCCGGGACAGCTACGAGCAGTACTTC. Translation gives CASSPSRDSYEQYF.

This clonotype appeared many times. The rearrangement uses TRBV6-6 and TRBJ1-1, with 7 positions matching TRBD1. Losses at the gene ends were 6 bases for V and 1 base for J; bases not matched to a gene: 5. This CDR3 contains 14 residues. Germline lookup yields CDR1 MNHNY and CDR2 SVGAGI (reference sequence). This chain's CDR3 is CASSPGTANTEAFF. CDR3 in DNA: TGTGCCAGCAGCCCCGGGACAGCGAACACTGAAGCTTTCTTT.

This chain connects TRBV12-3 or TRBV12-4 to TRBJ2-5; 8 bases fit TRBD2. V shed 6 bases and J 5 bases; nucleotides not matched to a gene: 8. The CDR3 has 14 residues. In nucleotides, the CDR3 is TGTGCCAGCAGACCGGGACTAGGTCGGGAGACCCAGTACTTC. As protein: CASRPGLGRETQYF.

In its sample, this clonotype was seen many times. This sequence joins TRBV14 and TRBJ1-3; TRBD1 matches at 7 bases. The CDR3 contains 14 residues. V trimming: 5 bases; J trimming: 7 bases; junction bases outside the gene matches: 8. Germline CDR1 SGHDN, CDR2 FVKESK. For the CDR3, the DNA is TGTGCCAGCAGCGACTGGGACAGTAGGAACACCATATATTTT. Amino acids: CASSDWDSRNTIYF.

This clonotype was seen just once. This chain joins TRBV7-3 and TRBJ1-6; D is undetermined. The germline gives CDR1 SGHTA, CDR2 FQGTGA. The CDR3 has 15 residues. With 3 bases removed from V and 6 bases from J, the gap between germline ends came to 12 bases. DNA of the CDR3: TGTGCCAGCAGCTTGGGCCCTGGGATTAATTCACCCCTCCACTTT. It yields the protein CASSLGPGINSPLHF.

This chain connects TRBV2 to TRBJ1-5, with D perhaps TRBD1 (5 bases). CDR1 and CDR2 from the germline V gene are SNHLY and FYNNEI. CDR3 length: 14 residues. Trimming left V 2 bases short and J 5 bases short, with 10 bases between. CDR3 protein: CASSELGADQPQHF. CDR3 in DNA: TGTGCCAGCAGTGAACTAGGGGCGGATCAGCCCCAGCATTTT.